The entry that follows covers one TCR beta chain sequence. The clone's antigen remains unknown. One end of the junction varies from germline; a read error may be responsible. This sample stems from a study of blood T cell repertoires in COVID-19 (dated by TCRdb to the early 2020s). Broadly, across the study: Samples from collaborators originated in the United States, Italy and Spain and spanned both the acute and convalescent phases of COVID-19. The material from the prospective study consisted of cDNA or gDNA derived from T cells, B-cell-depleted T cells, or PBMCs. Deeply sampled blood TCRbeta repertoires from subjects exposed to, actively infected with, or recovered from COVID-19 were included in the dataset. The repertoires were released in a freely available public database intended as a resource for research on the immune response to SARS-CoV-2. The samples were drawn from two sources: the first 160 participants of the ongoing ImmuneRACE study, and 1,000 to 1,500 subjects contributed by 6 global collaborators. Sample metadata almost always included a de-identified subject ID, COVID-19 status, age in years and sex. Where HLA class I and class II types were available, the types were taken from metadata supplied by the sample provider, not from assay-based typing. Summary of the overall study and its limitations: The quantity of clinical and demographic metadata differed by source and by participant and was supplied without curation.

In the prospective study, participants were 18 to 89 years old, resided in approximately 25 geographic areas of the United States, and were enrolled through a virtual design. In the prospective study, cohorts were assigned on the basis of participant-reported clinical history obtained from a screening survey and a study questionnaire. For ImmuneRACE Cohort 3, a participant was defined as recovered based on two consecutive negative NP/OP PCR tests, clearance by a healthcare professional, or resolution of symptoms. Each participant in the prospective study had whole blood, serum and a nasopharyngeal or oropharyngeal swab collected by mobile phlebotomists. Additional blood draws and questionnaires over a 2-month period could optionally be provided by prospective study participants. Before DNA extraction, prospective study blood samples were shipped either frozen or at room temperature. In the germline V gene (reference sequence), CDR1 corresponds to LGHDT and CDR2 to YNNKEL. Including the terminal cysteine and phenylalanine, the CDR3 comprises 12 residues. Only the CDR3 region is kept as DNA, spanning 36 bases read in frame from base 1.

TCRbeta CDR3 regions were amplified from genomic DNA using the immunoSEQ Assay, a bias-controlled multiplex PCR. In the original analysis: The number of nucleated cells in each sample was estimated by amplification of reference gene primers within the assay. To quantify the absolute abundance of each unique TCRbeta CDR3 rearrangement, sequence reads were collapsed and filtered. For each sample, productive Simpson clonality was calculated as the square root of Simpson's diversity index over productive rearrangements. Sourced from immuneACCESS, this table was stored by TCRdb with only in-frame sequences that have V and J called. A share of the clones is absent; for the studies checked, an unresolved V gene accounts for under half, and the remainder has no known explanation. V and J calls and clone size follow that table, whereas D and trimming were derived from the DNA. This sample is represented by about 350,000 clones; about 90% of them were singletons. The top ten clones comprise around 3% of the sample.

The receptor was derived from a woman aged 25 to 39 who had recovered from COVID-19. Rearrangement joined TRBV3-1 (or the pseudogene TRBV3-2) to TRBJ1-2; 8 junctional bases match TRBD1. The sequenced sample was PBMCs or T cells enriched from blood (not recorded which). The DNA sequence is given as TGTGCCAGCAGCCAAGTGGGACAGGTGACATACTTC. This sequence encodes CASSQVGQVTYF.